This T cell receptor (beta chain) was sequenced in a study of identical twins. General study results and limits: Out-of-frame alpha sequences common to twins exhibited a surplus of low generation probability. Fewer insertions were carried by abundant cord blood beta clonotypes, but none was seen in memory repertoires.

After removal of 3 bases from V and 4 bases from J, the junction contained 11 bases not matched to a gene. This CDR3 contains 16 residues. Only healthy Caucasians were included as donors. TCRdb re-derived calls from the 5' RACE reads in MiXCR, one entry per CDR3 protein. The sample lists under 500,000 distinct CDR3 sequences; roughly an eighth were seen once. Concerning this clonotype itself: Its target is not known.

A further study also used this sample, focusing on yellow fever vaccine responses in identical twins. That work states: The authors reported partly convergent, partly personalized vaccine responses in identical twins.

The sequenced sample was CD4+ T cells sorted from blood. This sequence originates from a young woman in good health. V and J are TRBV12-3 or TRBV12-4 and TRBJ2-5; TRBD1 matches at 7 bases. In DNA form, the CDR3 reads TGTGCCAGCAGTTTTTCTTCCCACAGGGGCAGAGAGACCCAGTACTTC. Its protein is CASSFSSHRGRETQYF.